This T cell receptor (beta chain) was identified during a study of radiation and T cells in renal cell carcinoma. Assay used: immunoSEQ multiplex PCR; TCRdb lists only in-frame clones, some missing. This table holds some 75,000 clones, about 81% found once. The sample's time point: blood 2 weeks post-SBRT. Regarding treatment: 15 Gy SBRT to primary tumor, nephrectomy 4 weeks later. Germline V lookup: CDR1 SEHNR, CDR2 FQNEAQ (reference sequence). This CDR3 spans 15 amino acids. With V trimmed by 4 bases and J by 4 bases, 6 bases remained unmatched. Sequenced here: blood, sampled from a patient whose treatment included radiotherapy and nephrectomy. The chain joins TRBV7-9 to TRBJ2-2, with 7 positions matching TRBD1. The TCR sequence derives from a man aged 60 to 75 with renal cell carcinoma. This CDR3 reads CASSYNDRATGELFF. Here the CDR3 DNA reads TGTGCCAGCAGCTATAATGACAGGGCCACCGGGGAGCTGTTTTTT.